This T cell receptor (beta chain) appears in the sequencing data of a study of CXCR3-negative and CXCR3-positive naive CD8 T cells. Overall study findings and caveats: For memory CD8+ cells diversity was much lower, but both naive subsets had comparably high diversity.

Germline CDR1 ENHRY, CDR2 SYGVKD. The CDR3 sequence is 15 residues long. Note on this clonotype: Its antigen is as yet unknown.

5' RACE that incorporated UMI labels was used to prepare the TRB cDNA libraries. TCRdb re-called the 5' RACE reads and shows each CDR3 protein once, DNA omitted. Here the sample table reports under 50,000 distinct CDR3 sequences. The source material was naive CXCR3- CD8+ T cells from blood. Subset defined: CD45RO-CCR7+CD27+CD95- naive CD8+ T cells lacking CXCR3 (TNR3-). This chain connects TRBV10-3 to TRBJ1-1. The TCR was taken from a human donor in good health. Some clones in this sample may be carry-over from other donors' samples. The CDR3: CAISESGWMNTEAFF.